What follows are 14 T cell receptor beta chains derived from one specimen sequenced in a study of CD8+ T cells in alopecia areata. The sample's treatment: oral pan-JAK inhibitor, 5-10 mg twice daily. Investigators isolated RNA and reverse transcribed it into cDNA to act as the sequencing template. Clones were sequenced by immunoSEQ multiplex PCR, and TCRdb holds only the in-frame ones, with some missing. The data contain around 99,000 clones, over 80% of them seen just once; the ten biggest clones take up 24%. This sample comprised CD8+ T cells sorted from blood, obtained at week 24, from a patient treated with tofacitinib. The receptors stem from a human donor with alopecia areata.

This clone was observed once. The V gene is TRBV30, the J gene TRBJ1-2, with TRBD1 matching 8 bases. The germline gives CDR1 GTSNPN, CDR2 SVGIG (reference sequence). The CDR3 covers 14 residues. V lost 5 bases to trimming and J lost 3 bases; unmatched junction nucleotides: 8. Written as DNA, the CDR3 is TGTGCCTGGCGACACGGGACAGGAGACTATGGCTACACCTTC. Translated: CAWRHGTGDYGYTF.

The chain recombines TRBV27 with TRBJ1-3; D is unclear. Per germline, CDR1 MNHEY and CDR2 SMNVEV (reference sequence). The CDR3 extends over 11 amino acids. V lost 4 bases and J lost 2, with 0 bases in between. The chain's CDR3 is CASSSGNTIYF. CDR3 DNA sequence: TGTGCCAGCAGTTCTGGAAACACCATATATTTT.

The chain employs TRBV6-5 and TRBJ2-3; no reliable D call. The V gene lost 5 bases and the J gene lost 5 bases, with 8 bases spanning the gap. Germline values: CDR1 MNHEY, CDR2 SVGAGI. The CDR3 consists of 12 residues. CDR3 loop: CASSPDGDTQYF. The DNA for the CDR3 is TGTGCCAGCAGTCCGGACGGAGATACGCAGTATTTT.

V and J are TRBV5-5 and TRBJ1-1; a weak D match, TRBD1 (6 bases). CDR1 and CDR2 (germline): SGHKS, YYEKEE (reference sequence). Trimming cost V 4 bases and J 4 bases, with 11 bases left between them. This CDR3 comprises 13 residues. CDR3 bases: TGTGCCAGCAGCATAAACAGGGTCACTGAAGCTTTCTTT. Protein: CASSINRVTEAFF.

This clone was counted only a few times. The V and J genes are TRBV11-2 and TRBJ2-5; D ambiguous. The V and J ends lost 5 bases and 5 bases respectively, with 15 bases between them. Germline V gene lookup returns CDR1 SGHAT and CDR2 FQNNGV. The CDR3 consists of 14 residues. The CDR3 sequence is CASSPSMIGETQYF. CDR3 nucleotides: TGTGCCAGCAGCCCTTCCATGATAGGGGAGACCCAGTACTTC.

This clone appeared a single time. V usage is TRBV2 and J usage is TRBJ2-5; D is possibly TRBD2 (6 bases). There are 13 residues in the CDR3. Germline CDR1 reads SNHLY; CDR2 reads FYNNEI. The germline V and J ends were trimmed by 4 bases and 5 bases, with 11 bases remaining between them. CDR3 sequence: CASSGAGTETQYF. The DNA for the CDR3 is TGTGCCAGCAGTGGGGCGGGGACCGAGACCCAGTACTTC.

With regard to this clone: In the same sample, other DNA sequences code for this CDR3. In DNA, the CDR3 is TGTGCCAGCAGCTTGGGGGACAGCTCCTACGAGCAGTACTTC. This translates into CASSLGDSSYEQYF. The chain has TRBV5-6 and TRBJ2-7; 7 nucleotides match TRBD1. The CDR3 runs 14 residues. Looked up from germline, CDR1 is SGHDT and CDR2 is YYEEEE. The J segment lost 0 bases and the V segment lost 0 bases, leaving 0 bases of the junction unmatched.

This clone was counted only a few times. The chain carries TRBV6-6 and TRBJ2-7, with D tentatively TRBD2 (6 bases). The CDR3 covers 14 residues. Trimming removed 2 bases from V and 7 bases from J, with 15 bases in between. Germline V gene lookup returns CDR1 MNHNY and CDR2 SVGAGI (reference sequence). Here the CDR3 reads CASSYVGTAEEQYF. The CDR3 DNA reads TGTGCCAGCAGTTACGTGGGGACTGCTGAGGAGCAGTACTTC.

The chain combines TRBV15 with TRBJ2-1; D is undetermined. V shed 0 bases and J shed 10 bases, with 10 bases lying between them. Germline CDR1 LNHNV, CDR2 YYDKDF (reference sequence). CDR3 length equals 13 residues. This CDR3 is CATSRDRSQEQFF. The CDR3 region has the DNA TGTGCCACCAGCAGAGATCGGTCGCAAGAGCAGTTCTTC.

This clone was found once. This sequence joins TRBV7-2 and TRBJ2-5, with D perhaps matching TRBD1 (6 bases). The V end lost 2 bases, the J end lost 5 bases, and 18 bases lay between the germline ends. Per germline, CDR1 SGHTA and CDR2 FQGNSA. The CDR3 spans 16 residues. CDR3 bases: TGTGCCAGCAGCTTACGCTGGGACACCTATAGGGAGACCCAGTACTTC. This translates into CASSLRWDTYRETQYF.

The CDR3 DNA is TGCGCCAGCAGCCTGGGACAGGCTACTGAAGCTTTCTTT. Protein product: CASSLGQATEAFF. The rearrangement uses TRBV5-1 and TRBJ1-1; TRBD1 agrees at 8 bases. There are 13 residues in the CDR3. V lost 4 bases to trimming and J lost 5 bases; unmatched junction nucleotides: 4. The V gene's germline CDR1 is SGHRS and CDR2 YFSETQ.

The sample holds a few counts of this clone. The J gene is TRBJ1-2, the V gene TRBV11-2; TRBD1 agrees at 7 bases. J gave up 2 bases and V 3 bases, and 0 bases lay outside the gene matches. The CDR3 spans 13 residues. Per the germline V gene, CDR1 is SGHAT and CDR2 is FQNNGV. The CDR3 sequence: CASSLGQNYGYTF. The CDR3 nucleotides are TGTGCCAGCAGCTTGGGACAGAACTATGGCTACACCTTC.

This chain links TRBV19 with TRBJ2-7; D is perhaps TRBD1 or TRBD2 (5 bases each). The CDR3 is 14 residues long. V lost 7 bases and J 0 bases, leaving 13 bases between the germline ends. Looked up from germline, CDR1 is LNHDA and CDR2 is SQIVND (reference sequence). The CDR3 is CASNPGPASYEQYF. The CDR3 DNA reads as TGTGCCAGTAACCCGGGACCTGCCTCCTACGAGCAGTACTTC.

This clone was counted once. The chain employs TRBV5-1 and TRBJ2-3, with a tentative D call TRBD2 (5 bases). V shed 4 bases and J shed 7 bases, with 19 bases lying between them. Per germline, CDR1 SGHRS and CDR2 YFSETQ. This CDR3 comprises 15 residues. This CDR3 reads CASSILRGSENTQYF. The CDR3 DNA reads as TGCGCCAGCAGCATCCTTCGAGGGAGTGAAAATACGCAGTATTTT.